This T cell receptor beta chain originates from a study of early T cells in non-severe SARS-CoV-2 infection. Tagging with unique molecular identifiers was applied to individual cDNA molecules. TCRdb reprocessed the 5' RACE reads via MiXCR and lists one record per CDR3 protein. This sample has 85,000 to 100,000 distinct CDR3 sequences, with about 11% found just once. On this clonotype: Its matching antigen is unknown.

The study's findings and limits: There was a bias toward anti-spike CD8 responses in VDJdb matching, which missed private and CD4 specificities.

Germline CDR1 is MGHRA and CDR2 is YSYEKL. This CDR3 contains 15 residues. Trimming stripped 0 bases from V and 3 bases from J, with 8 bases between. The sample in question was whole blood, obtained at baseline. V usage is TRBV4-1 and J usage is TRBJ2-2, with D unclear. The TCR sequence derives from an adult who was a healthcare worker with PCR-confirmed SARS-CoV-2 infection or an uninfected control (not recorded which). CDR3 loop: CASSQDLRDTGELFF. CDR3 in DNA: TGCGCCAGCAGCCAAGACCTTAGGGACACCGGGGAGCTGTTTTTT.